Listed below are T cell receptor beta chains from one sample, sequenced in a study of T-cell memory formation after mild COVID-19. MiXCR was run by TCRdb on the 5' RACE reads, yielding one entry per CDR3 protein. The top ten clones hold 22% of a sample with 200,000 to 300,000 distinct CDR3 sequences, about a sixth of them seen once. Source material: PBMCs or a T cell subset sorted from them (not recorded which). The receptors shown here come from a man between 18 and 35 years old who had mild COVID-19 (a few samples of this study predate the infection). Cell type and time point are not known. The CDR3 runs from the conserved cysteine through the conserved F or W. The D gene is left open where the match is weak. Rows give clone size only sometimes, using once, few, many, or a class for an expanded clone.

d_gene,j_gene,v_gene,abundance,CDR3aa,CDR3nt
TRBD2,TRBJ2-5,TRBV20-1,NA,CSGKSVGLAGPDWETQYF,TGCAGTGGGAAGAGTGTGGGACTAGCGGGGCCCGACTGGGAGACCCAGTACTTC
NA,TRBJ2-7,TRBV29-1,NA,CSVVVLRSNEQYF,TGCAGCGTTGTGGTTCTTAGGTCGAACGAGCAGTACTTC
NA,TRBJ1-2,TRBV7-2,NA,CASSLVEGYSYGYTF,TGTGCCAGCAGCTTAGTGGAGGGGTATAGCTATGGCTACACCTTC
NA,TRBJ2-1,TRBV12-5,few,CASALMQGYEQFF,TGTGCTAGTGCACTCATGCAGGGATATGAGCAGTTCTTC
TRBD1,TRBJ2-2,TRBV9,NA,CASSASGTGDTGELFF,TGTGCCAGCAGCGCATCCGGGACAGGGGATACCGGGGAGCTGTTTTTT
TRBD1,TRBJ1-2,TRBV14,NA,CASSSNRGPYGYTF,TGTGCCAGCAGCTCAAACAGGGGTCCCTATGGCTACACCTTC
TRBD2,TRBJ2-6,TRBV7-2,NA,CASSWSGGAGANVLTF,TGTGCCAGCAGCTGGAGCGGGGGGGCTGGGGCCAACGTCCTGACTTTC
NA,TRBJ1-3,TRBV7-3,few,CASSFAAGNTIYF,TGTGCCAGCAGCTTCGCCGCCGGAAACACCATATATTTT
NA,TRBJ1-5,TRBV10-3,NA,CAITGDLNQPQHF,TGTGCCATCACCGGAGATCTCAATCAGCCCCAGCATTTT
NA,TRBJ2-7,TRBV2,many,CASSEPFEDEQYF,TGTGCCAGCAGTGAGCCCTTCGAGGACGAGCAGTACTTC
NA,TRBJ1-1,TRBV4-3,few,CASSQVAFMRGDGTEAFF,TGCGCCAGCAGCCAAGTGGCGTTCATGAGGGGTGATGGCACTGAAGCTTTCTTT
NA,TRBJ1-5,TRBV12-3/TRBV12-4,many,CASSLAENQPQHF,TGTGCCAGCAGTTTAGCAGAGAATCAGCCCCAGCATTTT
NA,TRBJ1-3,TRBV12-3/TRBV12-4,few,CASSLTPGGAGNTIYF,TGTGCCAGCAGCCTAACCCCGGGAGGGGCAGGAAACACCATATATTTT
NA,TRBJ2-1,TRBV19,few,CASSGGGRNNEQFF,TGTGCCAGTAGTGGCGGGGGCCGGAACAATGAGCAGTTCTTC
NA,TRBJ2-3,TRBV7-2,few,CASSSTHRDPQYF,TGTGCCAGCAGCTCAACACACAGGGATCCGCAGTATTTT
NA,TRBJ1-2,TRBV28,many,CASSLEQGPDPYGYTF,TGTGCCAGCAGTCTGGAGCAGGGGCCGGACCCCTATGGCTACACCTTC
NA,TRBJ2-6,TRBV29-1,few,CSVEVPVPYSGANVLTF,TGCAGCGTTGAAGTCCCGGTTCCCTACTCTGGGGCCAACGTCCTGACTTTC
TRBD1,TRBJ1-1,TRBV6-2/TRBV6-3,NA,CASSTDRGPDTEAFF,TGTGCCAGCAGTACGGACAGGGGGCCGGACACTGAAGCTTTCTTT
NA,TRBJ1-4,TRBV6-5,NA,CASGNSEKLFF,TGTGCCAGCGGGAATAGTGAAAAACTGTTTTTT
TRBD1,TRBJ2-3,TRBV5-1,NA,CASSYGQGATDTQYF,TGCGCCAGCAGCTACGGACAGGGGGCCACAGATACGCAGTATTTT
NA,TRBJ2-2,TRBV6-2/TRBV6-3,NA,CASSYSRGFFYTGELFF,TGTGCCAGCAGTTACTCTCGTGGATTTTTTTACACCGGGGAGCTGTTTTTT
NA,TRBJ1-5,TRBV6-1,once,CASRTGGSYSNQPQHF,TGTGCCAGCAGAACAGGCGGGTCTTATAGCAATCAGCCCCAGCATTTT
NA,TRBJ2-1,TRBV9,NA,CASSVAGGRAWSFNEQFF,TGTGCCAGCAGCGTAGCTGGGGGGCGAGCTTGGTCTTTCAATGAGCAGTTCTTC
NA,TRBJ2-2,TRBV12-3/TRBV12-4,few,CASRDNRANTGELFF,TGTGCCAGCAGAGATAACAGGGCGAACACCGGGGAGCTGTTTTTT
TRBD1,TRBJ1-1,TRBV7-8,many,CASSFTGGNTEAFF,TGTGCCAGCAGCTTTACAGGGGGGAACACTGAAGCTTTCTTT
TRBD1,TRBJ1-4,TRBV5-1,few,CASSHGGQGTEKLFF,TGCGCCAGCAGCCATGGGGGACAGGGGACCGAAAAACTGTTTTTT
NA,TRBJ2-3,TRBV7-2,NA,CASTPGAGSGTRADTQYF,TGTGCCAGCACCCCTGGGGCAGGGAGTGGGACGCGGGCAGATACGCAGTATTTT